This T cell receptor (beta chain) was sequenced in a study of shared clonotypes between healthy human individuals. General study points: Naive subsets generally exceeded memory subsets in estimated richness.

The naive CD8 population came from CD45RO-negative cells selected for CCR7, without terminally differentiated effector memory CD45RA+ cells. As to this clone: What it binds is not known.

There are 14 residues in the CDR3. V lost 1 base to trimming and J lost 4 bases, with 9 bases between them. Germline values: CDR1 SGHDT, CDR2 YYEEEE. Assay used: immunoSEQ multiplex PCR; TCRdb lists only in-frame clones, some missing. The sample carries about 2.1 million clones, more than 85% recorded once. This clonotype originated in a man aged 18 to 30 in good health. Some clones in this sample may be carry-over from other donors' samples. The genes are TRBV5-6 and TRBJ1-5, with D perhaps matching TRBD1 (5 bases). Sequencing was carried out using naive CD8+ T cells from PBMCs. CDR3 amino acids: CASSLSTENQPQHF. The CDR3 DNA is TGTGCCAGCAGCTTGTCGACAGAAAATCAGCCCCAGCATTTT.